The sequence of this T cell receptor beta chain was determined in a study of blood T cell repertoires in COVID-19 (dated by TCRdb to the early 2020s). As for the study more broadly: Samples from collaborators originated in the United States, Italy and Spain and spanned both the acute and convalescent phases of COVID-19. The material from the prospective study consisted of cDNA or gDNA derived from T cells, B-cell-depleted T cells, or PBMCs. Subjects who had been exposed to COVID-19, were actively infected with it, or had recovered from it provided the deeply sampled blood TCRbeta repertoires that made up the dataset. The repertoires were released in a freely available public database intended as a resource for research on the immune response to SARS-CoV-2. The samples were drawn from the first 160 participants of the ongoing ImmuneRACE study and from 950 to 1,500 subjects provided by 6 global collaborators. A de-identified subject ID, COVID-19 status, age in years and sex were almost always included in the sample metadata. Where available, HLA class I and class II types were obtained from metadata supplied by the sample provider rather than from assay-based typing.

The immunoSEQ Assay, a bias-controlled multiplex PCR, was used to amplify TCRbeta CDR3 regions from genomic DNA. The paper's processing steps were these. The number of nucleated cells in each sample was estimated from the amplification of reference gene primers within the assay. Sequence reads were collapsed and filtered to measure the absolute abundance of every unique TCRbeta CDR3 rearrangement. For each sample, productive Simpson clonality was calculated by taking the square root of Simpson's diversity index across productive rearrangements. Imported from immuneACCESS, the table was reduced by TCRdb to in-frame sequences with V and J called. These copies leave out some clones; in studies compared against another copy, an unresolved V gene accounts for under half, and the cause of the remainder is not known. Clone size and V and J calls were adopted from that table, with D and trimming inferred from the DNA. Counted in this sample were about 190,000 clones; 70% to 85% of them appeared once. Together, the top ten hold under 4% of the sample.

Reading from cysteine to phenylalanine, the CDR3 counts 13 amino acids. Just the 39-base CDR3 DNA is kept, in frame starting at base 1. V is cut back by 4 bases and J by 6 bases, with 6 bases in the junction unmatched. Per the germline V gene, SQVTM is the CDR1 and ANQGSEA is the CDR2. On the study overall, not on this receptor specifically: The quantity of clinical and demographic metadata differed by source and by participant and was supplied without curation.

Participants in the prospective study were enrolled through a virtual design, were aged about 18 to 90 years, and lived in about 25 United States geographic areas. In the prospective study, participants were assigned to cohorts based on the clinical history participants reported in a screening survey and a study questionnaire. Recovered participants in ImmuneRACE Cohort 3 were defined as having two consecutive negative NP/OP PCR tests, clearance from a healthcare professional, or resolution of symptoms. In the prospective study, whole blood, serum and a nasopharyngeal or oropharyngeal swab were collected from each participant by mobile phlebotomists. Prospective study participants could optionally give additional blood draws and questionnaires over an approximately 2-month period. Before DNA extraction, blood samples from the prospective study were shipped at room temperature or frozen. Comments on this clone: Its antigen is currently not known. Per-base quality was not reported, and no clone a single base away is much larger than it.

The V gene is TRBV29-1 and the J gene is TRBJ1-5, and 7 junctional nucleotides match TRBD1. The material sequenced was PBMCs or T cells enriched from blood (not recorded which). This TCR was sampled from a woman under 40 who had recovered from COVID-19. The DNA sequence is TGCAGCGTTGTTGGACAGGATTCTCAGCCCCAGCATTTT. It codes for CSVVGQDSQPQHF. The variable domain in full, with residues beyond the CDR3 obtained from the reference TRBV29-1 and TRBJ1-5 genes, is SAVISQKPSRDICQRGTSLTIQCQVDSQVTMMFWYRQQPGQSLTLIATANQGSEATYESGFVIDKFPISRPNLTFSTLTVSNMSPEDSSIYLCSVVGQDSQPQHFGDGTRLSIL.